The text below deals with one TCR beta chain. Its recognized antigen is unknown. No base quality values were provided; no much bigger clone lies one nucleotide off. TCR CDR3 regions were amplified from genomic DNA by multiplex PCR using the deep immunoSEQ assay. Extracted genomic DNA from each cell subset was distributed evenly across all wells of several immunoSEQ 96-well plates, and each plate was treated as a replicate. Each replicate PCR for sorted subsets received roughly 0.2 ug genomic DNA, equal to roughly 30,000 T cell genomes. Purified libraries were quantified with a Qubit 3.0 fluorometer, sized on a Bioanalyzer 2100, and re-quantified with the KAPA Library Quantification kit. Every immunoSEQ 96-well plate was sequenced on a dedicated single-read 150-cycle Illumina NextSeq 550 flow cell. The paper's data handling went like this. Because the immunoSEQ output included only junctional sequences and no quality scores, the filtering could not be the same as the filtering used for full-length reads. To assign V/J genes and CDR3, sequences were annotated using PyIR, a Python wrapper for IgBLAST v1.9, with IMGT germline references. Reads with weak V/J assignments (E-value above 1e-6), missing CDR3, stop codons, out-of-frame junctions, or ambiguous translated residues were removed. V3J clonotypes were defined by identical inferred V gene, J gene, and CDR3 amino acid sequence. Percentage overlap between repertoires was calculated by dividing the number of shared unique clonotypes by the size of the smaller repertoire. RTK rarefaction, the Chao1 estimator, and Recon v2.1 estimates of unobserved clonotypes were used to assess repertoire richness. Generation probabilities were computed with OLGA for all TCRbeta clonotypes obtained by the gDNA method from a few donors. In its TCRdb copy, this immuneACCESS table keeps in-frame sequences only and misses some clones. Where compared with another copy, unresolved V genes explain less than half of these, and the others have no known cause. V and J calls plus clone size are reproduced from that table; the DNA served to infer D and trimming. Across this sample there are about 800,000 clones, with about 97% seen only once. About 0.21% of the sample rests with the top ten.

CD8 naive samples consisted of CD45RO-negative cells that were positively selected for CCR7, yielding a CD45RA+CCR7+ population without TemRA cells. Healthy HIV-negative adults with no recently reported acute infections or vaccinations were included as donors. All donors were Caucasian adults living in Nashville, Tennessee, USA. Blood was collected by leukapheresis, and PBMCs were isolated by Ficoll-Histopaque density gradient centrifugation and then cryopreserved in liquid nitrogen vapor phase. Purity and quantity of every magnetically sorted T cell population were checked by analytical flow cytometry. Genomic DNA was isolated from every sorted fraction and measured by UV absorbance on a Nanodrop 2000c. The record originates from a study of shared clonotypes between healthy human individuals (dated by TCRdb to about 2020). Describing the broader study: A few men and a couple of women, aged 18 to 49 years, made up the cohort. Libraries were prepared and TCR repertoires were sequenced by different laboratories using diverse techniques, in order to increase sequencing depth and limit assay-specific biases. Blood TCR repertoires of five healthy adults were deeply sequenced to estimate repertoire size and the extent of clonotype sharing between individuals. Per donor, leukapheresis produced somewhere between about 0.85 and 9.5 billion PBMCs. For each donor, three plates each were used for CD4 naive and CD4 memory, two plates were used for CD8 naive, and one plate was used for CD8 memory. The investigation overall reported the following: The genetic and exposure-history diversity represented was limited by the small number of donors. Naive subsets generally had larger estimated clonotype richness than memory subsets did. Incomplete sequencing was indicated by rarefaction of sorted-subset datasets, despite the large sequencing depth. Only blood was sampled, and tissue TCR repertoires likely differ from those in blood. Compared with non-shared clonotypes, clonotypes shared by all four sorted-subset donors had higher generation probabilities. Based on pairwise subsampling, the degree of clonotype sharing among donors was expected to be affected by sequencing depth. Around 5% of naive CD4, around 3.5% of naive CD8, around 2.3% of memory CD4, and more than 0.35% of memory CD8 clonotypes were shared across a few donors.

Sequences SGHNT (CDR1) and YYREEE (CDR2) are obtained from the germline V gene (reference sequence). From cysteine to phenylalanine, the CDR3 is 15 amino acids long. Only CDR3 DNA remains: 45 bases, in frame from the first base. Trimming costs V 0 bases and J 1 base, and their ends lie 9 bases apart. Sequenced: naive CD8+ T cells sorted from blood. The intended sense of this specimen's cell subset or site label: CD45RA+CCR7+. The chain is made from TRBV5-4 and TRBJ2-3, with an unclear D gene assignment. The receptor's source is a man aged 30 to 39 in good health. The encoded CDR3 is CASSLVETGTDTQYF. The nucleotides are TGTGCCAGCAGCTTGGTGGAAACCGGCACAGATACGCAGTATTTT.